A selection of T cell receptor beta chains follows, all from one sample in a study of cytomegalovirus exposure and HLA in healthy donors. Libraries were prepared by immunoSEQ multiplex PCR; TCRdb keeps only in-frame clonotypes and omits some of them. The sample lists fewer than 150,000 clones; around 80% were seen once. Material for sequencing was PBMCs. The source of these receptors is a woman aged 40 to 50 in good health and CMV-seropositive. Each CDR3 is given with its conserved first and last residue. The D gene is left open where the match is weak. The listing skips clone size in some rows; elsewhere it reads once, few, many or a size class.

once,.,TRBJ2-5,TRBV25-1,TGTGCCAGCAGTGATATGGCTAGAATGGAGACCCAGTACTTC,CASSDMARMETQYF
.,.,TRBJ2-3,TRBV4-1,TGCGCCAGCAGCCAAACTAGGGTAGCAGATACGCAGTATTTT,CASSQTRVADTQYF
.,TRBD2,TRBJ2-5,TRBV9,TGTGCCAGCAGCGTAGGTCCAGCGGGGGCAGAAGAGACCCAGTACTTC,CASSVGPAGAEETQYF
.,.,TRBJ2-1,TRBV29-1,TGCAGCGTTGAAATGAGAGACAATGAGCAGTTCTTC,CSVEMRDNEQFF
.,TRBD1,TRBJ2-6,TRBV13,TGTGCCAGCAGCCCCCGGGACAGGAGCTCTGGGGCCAACGTCCTGACTTTC,CASSPRDRSSGANVLTF
.,TRBD2,TRBJ2-3,TRBV5-6,TGTGCCAGCAGCTTGGGGGGACTAGACACAGATACGCAGTATTTT,CASSLGGLDTDTQYF
.,.,TRBJ2-7,TRBV5-1,TGCGCCAGCAGCTTGGCTCCAGGGCCACGAGACTACGAGCAGTACTTC,CASSLAPGPRDYEQYF
few,.,TRBJ1-4,TRBV2,TGTGCCAGCAGTTACCTATCAGGTGAAAAACTGTTTTTT,CASSYLSGEKLFF
.,TRBD1,TRBJ2-7,TRBV30,TGTGCCTGGTCCACAGGGGTACCTGGGGAGCAGTACTTC,CAWSTGVPGEQYF
.,.,TRBJ2-7,TRBV5-6,TGTGCCAGCAGCTCCGTGGACAGCTCCTACGAGCAGTACTTC,CASSSVDSSYEQYF
.,.,TRBJ2-7,TRBV5-1,TGCGCCAGCAGCTCTGCGGGACAGACCTACGAGCAGTACTTC,CASSSAGQTYEQYF
.,TRBD2,TRBJ2-7,TRBV5-1,TGCGCCAGCAGCCGGGGGACTAGCATCTCCTCCTACGAGCAGTACTTC,CASSRGTSISSYEQYF
.,.,TRBJ2-4,TRBV14,TGTGCCAGCAGCCAAGTTTCAGGGGTCAAAAACATTCAGTACTTC,CASSQVSGVKNIQYF
.,TRBD2,TRBJ2-2,TRBV7-2,TGTGCCAGCAGCGCCCCGGGAGGGGGGTCGAACACCGGGGAGCTGTTTTTT,CASSAPGGGSNTGELFF
.,TRBD1,TRBJ1-1,TRBV5-5,TGTGCCAGCAGCTTGGGACAGGGTTTAATGAACACTGAAGCTTTCTTT,CASSLGQGLMNTEAFF
.,TRBD2,TRBJ2-7,TRBV4-1,TGCGCCAGCAGCCAAGTGACTAGCGGGAGCTACGAGCAGTACTTC,CASSQVTSGSYEQYF
.,TRBD2,TRBJ2-1,TRBV2,TGTGCCAGCAGGAAGGGGACTAGCGGGGGGCCGAGCTCCTACAATGAGCAGTTCTTC,CASRKGTSGGPSSYNEQFF
.,.,TRBJ1-6,TRBV5-1,TGCGCCAGCAGCTTGGGCACAGGCAATAATTCACCCCTCCACTTT,CASSLGTGNNSPLHF
.,TRBD1,TRBJ1-1,TRBV7-8,TGTGCCAGCACCTACCGGACAGGAGCCCTGAACACTGAAGCTTTCTTT,CASTYRTGALNTEAFF
.,.,TRBJ1-1,TRBV6-1,TGTGCCAGCAGTGAAGATTGGGGGGGCACTGAAGCTTTCTTT,CASSEDWGGTEAFF
.,TRBD2,TRBJ2-3,TRBV30,TGTGCCTACCGCCTAGCGGGAGTGGTAGATACGCAGTATTTT,CAYRLAGVVDTQYF
.,TRBD1,TRBJ2-5,TRBV15,TGTGCCACCAGCAGGGACAGGGGGCAAGAGACCCAGTACTTC,CATSRDRGQETQYF
.,.,TRBJ2-7,TRBV6-6,TGTGCCAGCAGTTACTCTTTAGCGGAACCCACCTACGAGCAGTACTTC,CASSYSLAEPTYEQYF
few,.,TRBJ2-5,TRBV7-3,TGTGCCAGCAGCAGTACACCGGGGGAGACCCAGTACTTC,CASSSTPGETQYF
.,.,TRBJ1-5,TRBV7-2,TGTGCCAGCAGCTCAACAGGGAGAAATCAGCCCCAGCATTTT,CASSSTGRNQPQHF
.,TRBD2,TRBJ2-6,TRBV5-1,TGCGCCAGCAGCGGACCAGGACTAGCGGGAAGCTCTGGGGCCAACGTCCTGACTTTC,CASSGPGLAGSSGANVLTF
.,.,TRBJ1-2,TRBV28,TGTGCCAGCAGCCGAACACAGGGCGGAGGCTACACCTTC,CASSRTQGGGYTF
few,TRBD1,TRBJ2-2,TRBV6-5,TGTGCCAGCAGTTACTTCGGGACAGCGAACACCGGGGAGCTGTTTTTT,CASSYFGTANTGELFF
.,.,TRBJ1-6,TRBV27,TGTGCCAGCAGTTTATCGGGGACACGGGATAATTCACCCCTCCACTTT,CASSLSGTRDNSPLHF
.,.,TRBJ2-1,TRBV5-1,TGCGCCAGCAGCTTGACAGGTTACAATGAGCAGTTCTTC,CASSLTGYNEQFF
.,.,TRBJ2-7,TRBV12-5,TGTGCTAGTGGTTTGGAACAGTCTTACGAGCAGTACTTC,CASGLEQSYEQYF
.,.,TRBJ2-1,TRBV19,TGTGCCAGTAGTTCACCGGGATCCACTAAAGATGAGCAGTTCTTC,CASSSPGSTKDEQFF
.,TRBD1,TRBJ2-1,TRBV6-5,TGTGCCAGCAGTTACAGGGACAGGGCTTTTGAGCAGTTCTTC,CASSYRDRAFEQFF
.,TRBD1,TRBJ2-7,TRBV27,TGTGCCAGCAGCCGTAGACAGGGATCCTACGAGCAGTACTTC,CASSRRQGSYEQYF
.,.,TRBJ1-4,TRBV2,TGTGCCAGCGTGTCCGCGGGGGGGATGGAAAGTGAAAAACTGTTTTTT,CASVSAGGMESEKLFF
few,.,TRBJ1-5,TRBV4-1,TGCGCCAGCAGCCAAGAAAAGGGGGATAGCAATCAGCCCCAGCATTTT,CASSQEKGDSNQPQHF
.,.,TRBJ2-5,TRBV29-1,TGCAGCCTCGGGAATCAAGAGACCCAGTACTTC,CSLGNQETQYF
.,.,TRBJ2-3,TRBV7-9,TGTGCCAGCAGCTTAGTAGCAGATACGCAGTATTTT,CASSLVADTQYF
.,TRBD1,TRBJ2-5,TRBV7-2,TGTGCCAGCAGCTCCCTTACTGGACAGGGGATTGAGCAGTACTTC,CASSSLTGQGIEQYF
.,.,TRBJ1-3,TRBV4-3,TGCGCCAGCAGCCAAGTCTCCGGAAACACCATATATTTT,CASSQVSGNTIYF
.,.,TRBJ2-4,TRBV7-2,TGTGCCAGCAGCTTAGCGGGGAGGGACAGGCAGTACTTC,CASSLAGRDRQYF
few,TRBD2,TRBJ2-7,TRBV5-1,TGCGCCAGCAGCCCGACTAGCGGGGGGCCTTACGAGCAGTACTTC,CASSPTSGGPYEQYF
.,TRBD1,TRBJ1-1,TRBV7-2,TGTGCCAGCAGTAGAGACAGGGGCGAGACTGAAGCTTTCTTT,CASSRDRGETEAFF
.,TRBD1,TRBJ1-5,TRBV4-1,TGCGCCAGCAGCCAAGATTGGCCAGGGGGGTTTCAGCCCCAGCATTTT,CASSQDWPGGFQPQHF
few,.,TRBJ1-4,TRBV4-2,TGTGCCAGCAGCCAAGTATTTGGAGCTAATGAAAAACTGTTTTTT,CASSQVFGANEKLFF